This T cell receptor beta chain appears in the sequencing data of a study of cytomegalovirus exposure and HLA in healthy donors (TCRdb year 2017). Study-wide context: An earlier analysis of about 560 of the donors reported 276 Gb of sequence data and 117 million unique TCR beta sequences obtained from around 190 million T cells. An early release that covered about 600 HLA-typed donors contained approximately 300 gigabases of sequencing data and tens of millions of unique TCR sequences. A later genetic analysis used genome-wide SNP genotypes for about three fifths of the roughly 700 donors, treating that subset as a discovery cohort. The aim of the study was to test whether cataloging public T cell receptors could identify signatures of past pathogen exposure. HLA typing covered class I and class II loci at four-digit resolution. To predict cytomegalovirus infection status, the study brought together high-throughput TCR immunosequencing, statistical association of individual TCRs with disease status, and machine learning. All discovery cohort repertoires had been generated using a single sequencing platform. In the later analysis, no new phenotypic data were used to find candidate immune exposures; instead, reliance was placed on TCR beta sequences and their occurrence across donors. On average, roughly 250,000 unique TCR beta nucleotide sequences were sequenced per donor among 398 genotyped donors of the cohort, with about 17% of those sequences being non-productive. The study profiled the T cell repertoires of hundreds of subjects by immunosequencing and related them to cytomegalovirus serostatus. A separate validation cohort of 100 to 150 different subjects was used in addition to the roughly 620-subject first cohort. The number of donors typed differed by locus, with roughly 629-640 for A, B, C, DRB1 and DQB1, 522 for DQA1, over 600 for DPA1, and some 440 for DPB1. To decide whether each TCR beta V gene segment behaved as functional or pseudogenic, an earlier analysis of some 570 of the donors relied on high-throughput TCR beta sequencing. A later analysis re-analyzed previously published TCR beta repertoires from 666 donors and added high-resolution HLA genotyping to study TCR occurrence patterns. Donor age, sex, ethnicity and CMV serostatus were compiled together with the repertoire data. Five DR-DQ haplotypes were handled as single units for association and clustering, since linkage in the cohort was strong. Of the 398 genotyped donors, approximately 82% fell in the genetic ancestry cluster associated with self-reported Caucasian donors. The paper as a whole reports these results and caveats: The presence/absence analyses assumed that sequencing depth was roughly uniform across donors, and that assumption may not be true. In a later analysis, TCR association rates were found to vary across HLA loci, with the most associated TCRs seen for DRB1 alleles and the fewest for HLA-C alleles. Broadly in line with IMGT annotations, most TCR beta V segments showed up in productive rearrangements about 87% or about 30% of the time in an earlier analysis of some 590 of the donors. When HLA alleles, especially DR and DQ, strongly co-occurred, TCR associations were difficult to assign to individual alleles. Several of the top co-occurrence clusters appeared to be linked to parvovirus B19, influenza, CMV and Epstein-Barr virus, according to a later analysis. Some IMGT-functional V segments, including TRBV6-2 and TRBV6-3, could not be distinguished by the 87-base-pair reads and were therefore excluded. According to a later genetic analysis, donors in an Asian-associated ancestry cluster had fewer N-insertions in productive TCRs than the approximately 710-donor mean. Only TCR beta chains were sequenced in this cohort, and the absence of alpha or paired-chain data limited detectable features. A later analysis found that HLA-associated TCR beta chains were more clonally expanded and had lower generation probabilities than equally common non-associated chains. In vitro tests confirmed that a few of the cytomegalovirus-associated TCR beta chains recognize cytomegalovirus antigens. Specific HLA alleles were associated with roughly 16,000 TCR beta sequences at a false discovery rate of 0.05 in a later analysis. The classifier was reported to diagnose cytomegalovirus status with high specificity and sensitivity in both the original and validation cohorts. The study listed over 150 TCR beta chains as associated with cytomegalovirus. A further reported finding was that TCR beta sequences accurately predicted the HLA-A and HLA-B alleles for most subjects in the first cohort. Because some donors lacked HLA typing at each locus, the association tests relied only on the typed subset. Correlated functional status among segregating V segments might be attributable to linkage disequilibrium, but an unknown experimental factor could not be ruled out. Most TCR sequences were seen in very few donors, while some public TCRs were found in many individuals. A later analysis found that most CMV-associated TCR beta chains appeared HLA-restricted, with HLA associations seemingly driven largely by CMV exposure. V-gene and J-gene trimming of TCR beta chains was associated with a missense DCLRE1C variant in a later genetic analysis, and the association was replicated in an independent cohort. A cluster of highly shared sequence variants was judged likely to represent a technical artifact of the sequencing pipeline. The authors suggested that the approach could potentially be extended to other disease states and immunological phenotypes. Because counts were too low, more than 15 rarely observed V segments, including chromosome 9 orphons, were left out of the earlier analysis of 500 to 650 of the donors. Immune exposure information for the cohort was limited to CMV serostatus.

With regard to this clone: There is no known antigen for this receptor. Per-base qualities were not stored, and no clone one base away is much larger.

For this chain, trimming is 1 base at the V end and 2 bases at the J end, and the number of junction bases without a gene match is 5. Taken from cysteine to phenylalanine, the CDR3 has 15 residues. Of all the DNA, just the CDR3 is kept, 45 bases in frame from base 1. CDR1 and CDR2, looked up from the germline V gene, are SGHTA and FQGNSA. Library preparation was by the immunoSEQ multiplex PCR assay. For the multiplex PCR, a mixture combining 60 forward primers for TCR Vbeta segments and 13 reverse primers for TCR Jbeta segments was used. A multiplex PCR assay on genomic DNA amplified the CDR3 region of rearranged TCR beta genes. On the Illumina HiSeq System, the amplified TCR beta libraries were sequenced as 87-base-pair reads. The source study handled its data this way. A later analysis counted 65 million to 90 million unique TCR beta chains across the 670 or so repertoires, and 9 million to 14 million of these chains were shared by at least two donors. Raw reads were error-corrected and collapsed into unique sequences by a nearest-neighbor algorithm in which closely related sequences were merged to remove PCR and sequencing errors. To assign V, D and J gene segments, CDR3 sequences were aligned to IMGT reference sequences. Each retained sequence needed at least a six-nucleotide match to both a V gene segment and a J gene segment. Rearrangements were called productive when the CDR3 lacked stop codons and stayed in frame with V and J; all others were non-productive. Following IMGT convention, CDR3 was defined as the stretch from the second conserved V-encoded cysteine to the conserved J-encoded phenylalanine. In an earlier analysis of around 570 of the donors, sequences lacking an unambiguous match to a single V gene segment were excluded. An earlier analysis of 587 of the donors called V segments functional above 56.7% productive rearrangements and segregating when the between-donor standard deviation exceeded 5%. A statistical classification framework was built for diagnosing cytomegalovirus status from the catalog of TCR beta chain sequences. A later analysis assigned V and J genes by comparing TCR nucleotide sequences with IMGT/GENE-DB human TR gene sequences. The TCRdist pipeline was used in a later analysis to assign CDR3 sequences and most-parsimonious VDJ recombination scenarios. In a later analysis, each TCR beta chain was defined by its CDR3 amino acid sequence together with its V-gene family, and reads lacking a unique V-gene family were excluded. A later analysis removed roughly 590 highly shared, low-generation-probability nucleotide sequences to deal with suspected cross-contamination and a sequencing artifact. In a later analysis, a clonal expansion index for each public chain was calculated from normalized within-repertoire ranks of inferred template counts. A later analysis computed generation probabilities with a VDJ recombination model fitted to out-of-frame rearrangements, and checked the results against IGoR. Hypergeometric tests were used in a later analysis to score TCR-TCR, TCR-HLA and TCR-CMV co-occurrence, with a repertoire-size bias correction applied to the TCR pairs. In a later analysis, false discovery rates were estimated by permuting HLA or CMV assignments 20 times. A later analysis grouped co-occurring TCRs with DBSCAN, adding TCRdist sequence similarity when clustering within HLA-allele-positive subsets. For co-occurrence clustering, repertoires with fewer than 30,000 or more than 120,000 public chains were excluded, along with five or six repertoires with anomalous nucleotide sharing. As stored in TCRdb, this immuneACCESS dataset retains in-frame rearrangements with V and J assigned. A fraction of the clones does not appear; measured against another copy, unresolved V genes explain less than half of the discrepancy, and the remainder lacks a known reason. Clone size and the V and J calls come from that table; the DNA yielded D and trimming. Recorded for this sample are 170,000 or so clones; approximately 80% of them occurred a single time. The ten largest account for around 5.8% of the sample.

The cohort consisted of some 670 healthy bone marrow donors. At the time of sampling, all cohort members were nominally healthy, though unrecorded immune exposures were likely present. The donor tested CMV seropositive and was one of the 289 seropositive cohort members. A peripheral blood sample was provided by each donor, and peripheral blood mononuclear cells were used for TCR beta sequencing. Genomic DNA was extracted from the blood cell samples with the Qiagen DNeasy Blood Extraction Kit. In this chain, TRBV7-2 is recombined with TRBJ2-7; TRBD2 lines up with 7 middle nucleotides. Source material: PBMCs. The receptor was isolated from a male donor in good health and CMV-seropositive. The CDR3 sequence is CASSLEGGPPYEQYF. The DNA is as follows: TGTGCCAGCAGCTTAGAGGGAGGGCCCCCCTACGAGCAGTACTTC.